This entry concerns a single TCR beta chain. V lost 1 base and J lost 0, with 13 bases in between. This CDR3 spans 16 amino acids. CDR1 is LGHNA, CDR2 YSLEER, per germline. The assay was immunoSEQ multiplex PCR, and TCRdb's table has in-frame clones only and misses some. The profile covers 100,000 to 120,000 clones, with approximately 88% appearing a single time and more than 1.4% taken by the ten largest. This specimen belongs to a study of cytomegalovirus exposure and HLA in healthy donors. The chain is built from TRBV4-3 and TRBJ2-7; D gene uncertain. This receptor was obtained from a woman younger than 45 in good health and CMV-seropositive. The sequenced sample consisted of PBMCs. In nucleotides, the CDR3 is TGCGCCAGCAGCCAAGCTTTCGGTGATTACTCCTACGAGCAGTACTTC. This translates into CASSQAFGDYSYEQYF.